This TCR beta chain originates from a study of beta chain features in type 1 diabetes. CDR1 is LNHNV and CDR2 is YYDKDF in the germline V gene (reference sequence). The CDR3 has 13 amino acids. V shed 5 bases and J shed 6 bases, with 12 bases lying between them. With regard to this clone: Its matching antigen is unknown.

Study-level findings and limits: In the patient group, naive, central memory and Treg TCRB repertoires seemed more alike than in the healthy donor group. Here, the possible influence of HLA type (on TCRB rearrangement) remained unresolved.

The whole isolated RNA underwent reverse transcription, so sequencing captured expressed TCRB transcripts. The data were produced by immunoSEQ multiplex PCR, yet TCRdb's version contains in-frame clones alone and is incomplete. The top ten clones hold about 0.02% of a sample with 850,000 to 900,000 clones, roughly a sixth of them seen once. The chain has TRBV15 and TRBJ2-3; D not resolved. The sample consisted of naive CD4+ T cells from blood. The TCR was taken from a woman between 18 and 30 years old in good health. The CDR3 spells CATSGRRPDTQYF. CDR3 DNA: TGTGCCACCAGCGGCCGAAGACCCGATACGCAGTATTTT.